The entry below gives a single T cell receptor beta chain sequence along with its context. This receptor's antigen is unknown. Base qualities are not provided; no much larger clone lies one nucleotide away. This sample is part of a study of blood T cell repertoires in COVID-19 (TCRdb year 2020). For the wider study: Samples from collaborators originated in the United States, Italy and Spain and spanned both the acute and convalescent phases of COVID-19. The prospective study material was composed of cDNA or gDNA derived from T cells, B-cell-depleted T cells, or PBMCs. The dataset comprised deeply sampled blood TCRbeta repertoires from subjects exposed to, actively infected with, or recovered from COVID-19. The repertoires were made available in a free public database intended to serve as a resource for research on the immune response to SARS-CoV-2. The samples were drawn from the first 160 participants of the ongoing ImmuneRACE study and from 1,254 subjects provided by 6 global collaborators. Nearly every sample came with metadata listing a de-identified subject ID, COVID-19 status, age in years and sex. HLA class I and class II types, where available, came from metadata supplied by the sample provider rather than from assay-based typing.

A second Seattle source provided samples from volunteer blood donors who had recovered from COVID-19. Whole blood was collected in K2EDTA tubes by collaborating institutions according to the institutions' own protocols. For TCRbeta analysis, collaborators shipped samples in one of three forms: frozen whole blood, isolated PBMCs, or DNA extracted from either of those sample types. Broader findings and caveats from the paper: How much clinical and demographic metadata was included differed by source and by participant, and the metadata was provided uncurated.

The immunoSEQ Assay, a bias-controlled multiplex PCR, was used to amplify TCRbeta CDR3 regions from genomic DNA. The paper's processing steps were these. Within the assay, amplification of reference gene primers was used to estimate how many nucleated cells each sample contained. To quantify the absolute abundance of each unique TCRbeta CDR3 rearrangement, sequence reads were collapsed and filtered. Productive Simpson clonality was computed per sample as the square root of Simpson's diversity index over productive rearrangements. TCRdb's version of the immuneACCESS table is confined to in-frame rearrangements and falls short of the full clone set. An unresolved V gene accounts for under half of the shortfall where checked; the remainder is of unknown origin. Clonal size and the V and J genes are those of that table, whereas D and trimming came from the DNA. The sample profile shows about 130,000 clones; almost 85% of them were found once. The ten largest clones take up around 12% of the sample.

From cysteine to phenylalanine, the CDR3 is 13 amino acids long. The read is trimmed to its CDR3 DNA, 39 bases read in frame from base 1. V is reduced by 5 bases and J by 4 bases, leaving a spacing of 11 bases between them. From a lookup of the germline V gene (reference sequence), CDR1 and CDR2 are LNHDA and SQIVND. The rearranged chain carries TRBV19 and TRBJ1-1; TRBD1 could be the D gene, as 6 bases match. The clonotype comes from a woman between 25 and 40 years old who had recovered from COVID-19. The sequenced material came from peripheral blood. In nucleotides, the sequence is TGTGCCAGTAGTCTGGGGGCGCGCACTGAAGCTTTCTTT. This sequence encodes CASSLGARTEAFF.